This T cell receptor beta chain came from a study of yellow fever vaccine responses in identical twins. CDR1 and CDR2 (germline): SQVTM, ANQGSEA. Trimming removed 7 bases from V and 2 bases from J; junction bases left unmatched: 6. The CDR3 spans 13 residues. General study findings and limits: Twins showed a vaccine T cell response that reportedly seemed partly convergent, partly personalized.

Of note for this clonotype: What it binds is not known.

A single record per CDR3 protein comes from TCRdb applying MiXCR to the RT-PCR reads. In the table there are 500 to 550 distinct CDR3 sequences, 70% to 80% of which are singletons. The input for sequencing was T cells from blood (PBMCs), unsorted or a sorted subset (not recorded which), taken before or after yellow fever vaccination (not recorded which). The genes are TRBV29-1 and TRBJ2-5; TRBD1 agrees at 8 bases. This sequence originates from a female donor who received the yellow fever vaccine. CDR3 protein: CSAITGGQETQYF. In nucleotides, the CDR3 is TGCAGCGCAATTACAGGGGGACAAGAGACCCAGTACTTC.